Only a few counts were recorded for the clone carrying this T cell receptor beta chain. Its matching antigen is unknown. An end of the junction does not agree with germline; a read error may underlie this. These data belong to a study of cytomegalovirus exposure and HLA in healthy donors. Overall study context: Among roughly 180 million T cells, an earlier analysis found 90 million to 130 million unique TCR beta sequences.

Study results and caveats: Among donors in an Asian-associated ancestry cluster, a later analysis reportedly found fewer N-insertions than the approximately 670-donor mean. TRBV6-2, TRBV6-3 and some other V segments were unresolvable in 87-base-pair reads.

PCR was performed using 60 Vbeta and 13 Jbeta primers. In the authors' workflow: A later analysis tallied 65 million to 85 million unique TCR beta chains, some 10 million of them shared. TCRdb's table, derived via immunoSEQ multiplex PCR, lists solely in-frame clones and lacks some. D and trimming come from the DNA, and the V and J calls and clone size come from that table. The sample comprises under 200,000 clones, more than 65% of which are singletons, and around 3% rests with the top ten. Germline-derived CDR1 and CDR2 are SGHAT and FQNNGV. This CDR3 spans 18 amino acids. The sequencing sample was made of PBMCs. The TCR originated in a woman aged 40 to 55 in good health and CMV-seropositive. This rearrangement joins TRBV11-2 to TRBJ1-5, with a possible D match to TRBD1 (5 bases). In nucleotides, the CDR3 is TGTGCCAGCAGCGGGGGAGGGAGGTATTGGGTTAGCAATCAGCCCCAGAATTTT. Residues: CASSGGGRYWVSNQPQNF. Using reference TRBV11-2 and TRBJ1-5 for the parts outside the CDR3, the full variable domain is EAGVAQSPRYKIIEKRQSVAFWCNPISGHATLYWYQQILGQGPKLLIQFQNNGVVDDSQLPKDRFSAERLKGVDSTLKIQPAKLEDSAVYLCASSGGGRYWVSNQPQNFGDGTRLSIL.